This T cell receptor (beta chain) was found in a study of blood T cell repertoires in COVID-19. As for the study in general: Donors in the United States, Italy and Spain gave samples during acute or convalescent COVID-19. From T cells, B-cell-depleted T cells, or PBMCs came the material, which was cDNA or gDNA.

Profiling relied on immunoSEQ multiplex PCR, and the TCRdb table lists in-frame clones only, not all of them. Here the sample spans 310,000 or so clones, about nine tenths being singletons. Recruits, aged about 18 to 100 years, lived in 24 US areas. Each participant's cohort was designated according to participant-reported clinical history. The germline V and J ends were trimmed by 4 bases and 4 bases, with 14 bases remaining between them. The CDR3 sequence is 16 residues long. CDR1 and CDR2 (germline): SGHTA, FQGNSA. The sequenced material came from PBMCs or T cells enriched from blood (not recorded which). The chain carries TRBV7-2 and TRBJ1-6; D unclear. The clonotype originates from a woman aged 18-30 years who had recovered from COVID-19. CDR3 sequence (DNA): TGTGCCAGCAGCTCAGGCACGGGGAAGTATAATTCACCCCTCCACTTT. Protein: CASSSGTGKYNSPLHF.